The 5 T cell receptor beta chains presented below share a single source sample, sequenced in a study of cytomegalovirus exposure and HLA in healthy donors. The PCR employed 60 Vbeta primers together with 13 Jbeta primers. Here immunoSEQ multiplex PCR was the method, and the copy in TCRdb shows in-frame clones only, minus some. The sample table sets out over 200,000 clones. Sequencing was carried out using PBMCs. Receptors originate from a woman aged 25 to 39 in good health and CMV-seropositive.

The V gene is TRBV5-8, the J gene TRBJ2-1, with 8 bases that match TRBD2. This CDR3 has 18 residues. Germline V CDR1 and CDR2: SGHTS, YDEGEE. V lost 6 bases, J lost 0 bases, and 14 bases stayed unmatched. The CDR3 spells CASIGRGGSWVSYNEQFF. In nucleotides, the CDR3 is TGTGCCAGCATCGGTCGGGGGGGGAGTTGGGTCTCCTACAATGAGCAGTTCTTC. Looking up the rest from reference TRBV5-8 and TRBJ2-1 gives the full variable domain: EAGVTQSPTHLIKTRGQQATLRCSPISGHTSVYWYQQALGLGLQFLLWYDEGEERNRGNFPPRFSGRQFPNYSSELNVNALELEDSALYLCASIGRGGSWVSYNEQFFGPGTRLTVL.

CDR3 sequence: CASSLDRAADTQYF. Here the CDR3 DNA reads TGTGCCAGCTCACTCGACAGGGCAGCGGATACGCAGTATTTT. This chain links TRBV18 with TRBJ2-3, with 7 bases matching TRBD1. The CDR3 has 14 residues. After removal of 4 bases from V and 6 bases from J, the junction contained 7 bases not matched to a gene. Germline V gene data show CDR1 as KGHSH and CDR2 as LQKENI.

The CDR3 nucleotides read TGCGCCAGCAGTGAACGGGGAATACAGGGGGTATGGAATCAGCCCCAGCATTTT. It encodes CASSERGIQGVWNQPQHF. The V call is TRBV10-2, the J call TRBJ1-5, with 8 bases that match TRBD1. This CDR3 has 18 residues. With V trimmed by 3 bases and J by 4 bases, 14 bases remained unmatched. Germline-derived CDR1 and CDR2 are WSHSY and SAAADI.

The V and J genes are TRBV4-1 and TRBJ1-6; D gene ambiguous. The germline V gene encodes CDR1 MGHRA and CDR2 YSYEKL. V gave up 1 base and J gave up 9 bases, with 7 bases separating them. The CDR3 totals 13 residues. CDR3 DNA: TGCGCCAGCAGCCAAGGGAGAGGTTCACCCCTCCACTTT. It specifies CASSQGRGSPLHF.

J is TRBJ1-2 and V is TRBV28; 9 bases map to TRBD1. Trimming took 2 bases from V and 5 from J; bases not matched to a gene: 3. The length of the CDR3 is 14 residues. Germline values: CDR1 MDHEN, CDR2 SYDVKM. The CDR3: CASSLGTGRYGYTF. The CDR3, as DNA: TGTGCCAGCAGTTTAGGGACAGGGAGGTATGGCTACACCTTC.